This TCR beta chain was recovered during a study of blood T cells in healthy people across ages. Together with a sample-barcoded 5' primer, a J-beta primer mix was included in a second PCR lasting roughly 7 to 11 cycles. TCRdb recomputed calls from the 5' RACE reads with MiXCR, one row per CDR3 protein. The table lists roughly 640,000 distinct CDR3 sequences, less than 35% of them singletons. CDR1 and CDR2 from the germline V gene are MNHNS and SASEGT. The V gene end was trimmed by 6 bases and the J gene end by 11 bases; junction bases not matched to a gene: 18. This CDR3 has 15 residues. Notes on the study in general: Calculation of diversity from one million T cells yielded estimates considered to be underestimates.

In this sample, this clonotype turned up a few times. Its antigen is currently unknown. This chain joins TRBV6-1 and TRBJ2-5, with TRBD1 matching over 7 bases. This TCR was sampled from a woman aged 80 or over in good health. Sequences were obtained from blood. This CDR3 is CASRETGTRYNEQYF. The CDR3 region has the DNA TGTGCCAGCAGGGAGACAGGGACAAGGTACAATGAGCAGTACTTC.